These T cell receptor beta chains were read from a single sample in a study of identical twins. TCRdb recomputed calls from the 5' RACE reads with MiXCR, one row per CDR3 protein. The repertoire consists of hundreds of thousands of distinct CDR3 sequences, with around a sixth occurring once and the leading ten covering less than 15%. These data also featured in a second study, about T cells expressing NK-cell markers.

Sample: PBMCs. The receptor source for this set is a young woman in good health. The CDR3 runs from the conserved cysteine through the conserved F or W.

v_call: TRBV24-1; j_call: TRBJ2-1; cdr3_aa: CATSDSTSGTYNEQFF
v_call: TRBV5-1; j_call: TRBJ2-5; cdr3_aa: CASSLRLAGQETQYF
v_call: TRBV6-4; j_call: TRBJ2-2; cdr3_aa: CASSEVASTGELFF
v_call: TRBV20-1; j_call: TRBJ2-2; cdr3_aa: CSARVGNTGELFF
v_call: TRBV20-1; j_call: TRBJ2-1; cdr3_aa: CSARDSGRAYYNEQFF
v_call: TRBV20-1; j_call: TRBJ2-1; cdr3_aa: CSARVQPTNEQFF
v_call: TRBV12-3/TRBV12-4; j_call: TRBJ2-7; cdr3_aa: CASSSGLPLEQYF
v_call: TRBV7-2; j_call: TRBJ1-2; cdr3_aa: CASSLEGQTYDYGYTF
v_call: TRBV7-9; j_call: TRBJ2-2; cdr3_aa: CARDGAANTGELFF
v_call: TRBV11-2; j_call: TRBJ2-3; cdr3_aa: CASSLRLAGGLRTSTDTQYF
v_call: TRBV20-1; j_call: TRBJ2-5; cdr3_aa: CSARTLAGAGETQYF
v_call: TRBV6-2/TRBV6-3; j_call: TRBJ1-6; cdr3_aa: CASSYPDGRDSPLHF
v_call: TRBV5-1; j_call: TRBJ2-7; cdr3_aa: CASRVGEPYEQYF
v_call: TRBV5-5; j_call: TRBJ2-2; cdr3_aa: CASSRPLPTGELFF
v_call: TRBV29-1; j_call: TRBJ2-5; cdr3_aa: CSVIAGQETQYF
v_call: TRBV15; j_call: TRBJ1-2; cdr3_aa: CATSRPDSNYGYTF
v_call: TRBV6-1; j_call: TRBJ2-6; cdr3_aa: CASRRSFSSGANVLTF
v_call: TRBV6-2/TRBV6-3; j_call: TRBJ2-1; cdr3_aa: CASSYKGGSYNEQFF
v_call: TRBV3-1; j_call: TRBJ2-2; cdr3_aa: CASSSVHGGGELFF
v_call: TRBV5-1; j_call: TRBJ2-1; cdr3_aa: CASSSYRGVGSNEQFF
v_call: TRBV27; j_call: TRBJ2-2; cdr3_aa: CASSFDRAGGTGELFF
v_call: TRBV6-1; j_call: TRBJ2-1; cdr3_aa: CASSLIETSGINEQFF
v_call: TRBV18; j_call: TRBJ2-7; cdr3_aa: CASSPKAPSGVGEQYF
v_call: TRBV10-3; j_call: TRBJ2-2; cdr3_aa: CAISAPVGGVTGELFF
v_call: TRBV20-1; j_call: TRBJ2-2; cdr3_aa: CSARDTGELFF
v_call: TRBV20-1; j_call: TRBJ1-2; cdr3_aa: CSAALGQGYGYTF
v_call: TRBV5-1; j_call: TRBJ2-2; cdr3_aa: CASSPTSARTGELFF
v_call: TRBV20-1; j_call: TRBJ2-7; cdr3_aa: CSARVRLADEQYF
v_call: TRBV27; j_call: TRBJ2-7; cdr3_aa: CASSHRPGQGYYEQYF
v_call: TRBV11-2; j_call: TRBJ2-5; cdr3_aa: CASSFGSGNGETQYF
v_call: TRBV2; j_call: TRBJ2-2; cdr3_aa: CASKETVGELFF
v_call: TRBV7-9; j_call: TRBJ2-2; cdr3_aa: CASSPSPTNTGELFF
v_call: TRBV10-2; j_call: TRBJ2-7; cdr3_aa: CASSAQGPRTYEQYF
v_call: TRBV6-5; j_call: TRBJ2-3; cdr3_aa: CASSYRRRDTQYF
v_call: TRBV29-1; j_call: TRBJ2-7; cdr3_aa: CSVERRGSTYEQYF
v_call: TRBV12-3/TRBV12-4; j_call: TRBJ2-1; cdr3_aa: CATRDRGINEQFF
v_call: TRBV15; j_call: TRBJ2-2; cdr3_aa: CATSKPYATAGELFF
v_call: TRBV6-1; j_call: TRBJ2-7; cdr3_aa: CASSVGSTGEQYF
v_call: TRBV29-1; j_call: TRBJ1-1; cdr3_aa: CSVGGQGLERTEAFF
v_call: TRBV20-1; j_call: TRBJ1-2; cdr3_aa: CSARGDRAHYGYTF
v_call: TRBV6-5; j_call: TRBJ2-7; cdr3_aa: CASSRLNEQYF
v_call: TRBV27; j_call: TRBJ1-1; cdr3_aa: CASSTTTGGAFF
v_call: TRBV29-1; j_call: TRBJ2-1; cdr3_aa: CSAPLPRGSYNEQFF
v_call: TRBV7-3; j_call: TRBJ1-6; cdr3_aa: CASSRYRDPNSPLHF
v_call: TRBV18; j_call: TRBJ2-2; cdr3_aa: CASSPILATNSGELFF
v_call: TRBV6-1; j_call: TRBJ1-1; cdr3_aa: CASSATGALTEAFF